This T cell receptor (beta chain) was observed in a study of blood T cell repertoires in COVID-19. Original processing notes: By means of reference gene primer amplification, nucleated cell counts were estimated. The data were produced by immunoSEQ multiplex PCR, yet TCRdb's version contains in-frame clones alone and is incomplete. That table furnishes V, J and clone size, whereas the DNA furnished D and trimming. The sample holds approximately 99,000 clones, approximately 82% seen once. Per the germline V gene, CDR1 is MNHEY and CDR2 is SVGAGI. V was shortened by 7 bases and J by 4 bases, with 7 bases between the two germline ends. This CDR3 comprises 11 residues.

Sequenced input: peripheral blood. This chain joins TRBV6-5 and TRBJ1-1; no clear D gene. This sequence originates from a woman aged 70-85 years with acute or convalescent COVID-19. The CDR3 DNA reads TGTGCCAGCATACTTGGCACTGAAGCTTTCTTT. This translates into CASILGTEAFF.